This entry features one T cell receptor (beta chain) sequence. Its matching antigen is unknown. The repertoire was sequenced with immunoSEQ multiplex PCR; TCRdb's copy has only in-frame clones and lacks some. Counted here are over 150,000 clones, 85% to 90% occurring once; the ten biggest clones make up 6.1%. This sample is part of a study of T cell responses to AZD1222 COVID-19 vaccine. Findings of the study overall: Elevations in Spike-specific TCR breadth and depth followed administration of two AZD1222 doses. Clonal diversity may have been underestimated in mostly white British donors.

This CDR3 contains 13 residues. Trimming removed 7 bases from V and 2 bases from J, with 12 bases in between. Germline assignment: CDR1 MNHEY and CDR2 SVGAGI. This specimen consisted of peripheral blood, obtained on day 0 of AZD1222 vaccination. J is TRBJ2-7 and V is TRBV6-5; D gene uncertain. This receptor was obtained from an adult in good health. The CDR3: CASTPTPTYEQYF. CDR3 nucleotide sequence: TGTGCCAGCACTCCGACACCAACCTACGAGCAGTACTTC.